This T cell receptor (beta chain) emerged from a study of blood T cell repertoires in COVID-19. For the study at large: Some COVID-19 samples were acute and others convalescent; all came from the United States, Italy and Spain. From T cells, B-cell-depleted T cells, or PBMCs came the material, which was cDNA or gDNA.

The CDR3 spans 15 residues. CDR1 and CDR2 from the germline V gene are SGHRS and YFSETQ. The V end was cut by 0 bases, the J end by 0 bases, with 9 bases between. Per the study methods: Amplification with reference gene primers provided the estimates of nucleated cell counts. The method was immunoSEQ multiplex PCR; TCRdb's version includes in-frame clones alone and lacks a portion of them. D and trimming were read from the DNA, whereas the V and J calls and clone size are those reported in that table. The sample contains some 700,000 clones, 75% to 90% of which appear only once. This clonotype originated in a woman between 18 and 29 years old with acute or convalescent COVID-19. The sequenced material came from peripheral blood. The rearrangement links TRBV5-1 to TRBJ2-5; D unclear. The chain's CDR3 is CASSLVAPYQETQYF. As DNA, the CDR3 is TGCGCCAGCAGCTTGGTAGCTCCCTACCAAGAGACCCAGTACTTC. Supplemented by reference TRBV5-1 and TRBJ2-5, the full variable domain reads KAGVTQTPRYLIKTRGQQVTLSCSPISGHRSVSWYQQTPGQGLQFLFEYFSETQRNKGNFPGRFSGRQFSNSRSEMNVSTLELGDSALYLCASSLVAPYQETQYFGPGTRLLVL.